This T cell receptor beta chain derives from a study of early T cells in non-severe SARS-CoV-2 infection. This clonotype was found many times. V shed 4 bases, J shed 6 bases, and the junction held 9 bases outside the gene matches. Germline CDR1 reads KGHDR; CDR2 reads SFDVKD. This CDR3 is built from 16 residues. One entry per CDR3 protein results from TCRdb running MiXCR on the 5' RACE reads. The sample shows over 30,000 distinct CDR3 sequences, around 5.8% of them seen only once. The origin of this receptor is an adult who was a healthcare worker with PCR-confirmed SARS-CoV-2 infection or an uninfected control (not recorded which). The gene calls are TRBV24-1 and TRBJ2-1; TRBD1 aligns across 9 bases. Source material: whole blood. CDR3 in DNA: TGTGCCACCAGTGACCGCCGGGACAGGGCAGGCAATGAGCAGTTCTTC. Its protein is CATSDRRDRAGNEQFF.